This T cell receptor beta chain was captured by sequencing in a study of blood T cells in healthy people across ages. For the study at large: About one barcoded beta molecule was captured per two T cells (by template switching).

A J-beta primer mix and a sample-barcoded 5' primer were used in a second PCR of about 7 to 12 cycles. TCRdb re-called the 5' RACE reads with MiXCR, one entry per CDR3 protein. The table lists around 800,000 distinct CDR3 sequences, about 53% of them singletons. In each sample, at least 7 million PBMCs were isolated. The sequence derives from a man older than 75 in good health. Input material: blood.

CDR3 region: CASSFDGSYNEQFF. Written as DNA, the CDR3 is TGTGCCAGCAGCTTTGACGGATCCTACAATGAGCAGTTCTTC. This chain uses TRBV11-1 with TRBJ2-1; D remains ambiguous. V gave up 3 bases and J gave up 1 base, with 7 bases separating them. CDR1 and CDR2 (germline): SGHAT, FQDESV (reference sequence). The CDR3 length is 14 residues.